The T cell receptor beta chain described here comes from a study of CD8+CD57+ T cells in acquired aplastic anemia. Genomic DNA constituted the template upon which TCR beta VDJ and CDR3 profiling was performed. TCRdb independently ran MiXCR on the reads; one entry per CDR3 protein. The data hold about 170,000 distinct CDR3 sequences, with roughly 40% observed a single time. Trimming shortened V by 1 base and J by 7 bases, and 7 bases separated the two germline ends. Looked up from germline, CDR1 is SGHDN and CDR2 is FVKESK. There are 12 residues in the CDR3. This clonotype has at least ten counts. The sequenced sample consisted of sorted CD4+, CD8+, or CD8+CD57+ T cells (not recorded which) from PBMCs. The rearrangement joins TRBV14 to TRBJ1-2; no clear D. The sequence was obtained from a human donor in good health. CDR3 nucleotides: TGTGCCAGCAGCCAAGGCGTCTTTGGCTACACCTTC. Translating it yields CASSQGVFGYTF.